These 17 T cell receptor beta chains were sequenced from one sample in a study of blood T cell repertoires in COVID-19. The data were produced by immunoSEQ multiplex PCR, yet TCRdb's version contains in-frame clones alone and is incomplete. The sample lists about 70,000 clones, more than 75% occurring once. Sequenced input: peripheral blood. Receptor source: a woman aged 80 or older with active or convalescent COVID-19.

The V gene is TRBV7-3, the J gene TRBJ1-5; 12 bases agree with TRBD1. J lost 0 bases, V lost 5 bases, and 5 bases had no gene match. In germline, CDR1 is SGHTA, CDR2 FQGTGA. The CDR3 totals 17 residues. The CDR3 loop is CASSAGTGGLSNQPQHF. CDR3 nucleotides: TGTGCCAGCAGCGCCGGGACAGGGGGCCTTAGCAATCAGCCCCAGCATTTT.

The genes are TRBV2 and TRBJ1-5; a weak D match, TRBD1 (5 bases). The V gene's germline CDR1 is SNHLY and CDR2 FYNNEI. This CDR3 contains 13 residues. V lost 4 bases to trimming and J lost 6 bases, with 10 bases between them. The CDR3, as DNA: TGTGCCAGCAGTGTCCTGACAGTTCAGCCCCAGCATTTT. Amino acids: CASSVLTVQPQHF.

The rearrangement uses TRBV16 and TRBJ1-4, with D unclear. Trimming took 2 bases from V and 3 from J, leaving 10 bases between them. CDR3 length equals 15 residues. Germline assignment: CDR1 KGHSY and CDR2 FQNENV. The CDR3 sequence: CASSQNPGSNEKLFF. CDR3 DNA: TGTGCCAGCAGCCAAAATCCGGGATCTAATGAAAAACTGTTTTTT.

The CDR3 bases are TGTGCCAGCAGCCAAAATGGAAACACCATATATTTT. Its translation is CASSQNGNTIYF. The J gene is TRBJ1-3, the V gene TRBV9; D unresolved. The CDR3 is made up of 12 amino acids. Deletions cut 4 bases from V and 3 bases from J, with 5 bases between. Germline-derived CDR1 and CDR2 are SGDLS and YYNGEE.

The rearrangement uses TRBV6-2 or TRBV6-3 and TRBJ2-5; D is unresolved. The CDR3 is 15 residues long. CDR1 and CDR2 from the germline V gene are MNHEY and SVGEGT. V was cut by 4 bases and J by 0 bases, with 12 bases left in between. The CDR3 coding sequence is TGTGCCAGCAGTTGGTCTAGTGAAGACCAAGAGACCCAGTACTTC. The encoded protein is CASSWSSEDQETQYF.

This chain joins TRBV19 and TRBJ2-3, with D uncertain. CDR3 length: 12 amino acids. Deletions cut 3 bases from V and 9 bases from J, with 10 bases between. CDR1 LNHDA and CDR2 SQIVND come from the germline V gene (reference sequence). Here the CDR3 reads CASSISPVTQYF. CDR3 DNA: TGTGCCAGTAGTATTTCCCCCGTGACGCAGTATTTT. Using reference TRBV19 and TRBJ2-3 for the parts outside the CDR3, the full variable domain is DGGITQSPKYLFRKEGQNVTLSCEQNLNHDAMYWYRQDPGQGLRLIYYSQIVNDFQKGDIAEGYSVSREKKESFPLTVTSAQKNPTAFYLCASSISPVTQYFGPGTRLTVL.

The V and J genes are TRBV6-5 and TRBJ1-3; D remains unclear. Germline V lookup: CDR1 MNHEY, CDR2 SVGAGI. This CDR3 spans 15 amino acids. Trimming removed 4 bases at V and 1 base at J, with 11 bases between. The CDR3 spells CASSSSFLSGNTIYF. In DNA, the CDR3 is TGTGCCAGCAGTTCCTCCTTCTTATCTGGAAACACCATATATTTT.

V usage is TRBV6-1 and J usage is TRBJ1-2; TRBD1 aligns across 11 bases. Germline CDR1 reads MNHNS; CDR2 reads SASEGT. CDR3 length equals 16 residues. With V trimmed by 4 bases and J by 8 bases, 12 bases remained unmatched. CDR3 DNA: TGTGCCAGCAGTGTCCCGGGACAGGGGGACCTTGCAGGCTACACCTTC. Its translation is CASSVPGQGDLAGYTF.

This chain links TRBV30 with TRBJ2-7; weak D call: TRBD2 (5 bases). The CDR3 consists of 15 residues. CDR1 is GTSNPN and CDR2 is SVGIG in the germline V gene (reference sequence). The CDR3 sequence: CAGGGFGRELYEQYF. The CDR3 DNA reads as TGTGCAGGAGGTGGATTCGGTCGAGAACTATACGAGCAGTACTTC.

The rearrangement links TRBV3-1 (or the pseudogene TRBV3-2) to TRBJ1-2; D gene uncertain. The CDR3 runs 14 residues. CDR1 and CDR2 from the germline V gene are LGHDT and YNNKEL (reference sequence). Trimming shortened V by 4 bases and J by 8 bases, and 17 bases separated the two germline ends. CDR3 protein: CASSPLGQSGGYTF. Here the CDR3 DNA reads TGTGCCAGCAGCCCTCTAGGCCAGAGCGGAGGCTACACCTTC.

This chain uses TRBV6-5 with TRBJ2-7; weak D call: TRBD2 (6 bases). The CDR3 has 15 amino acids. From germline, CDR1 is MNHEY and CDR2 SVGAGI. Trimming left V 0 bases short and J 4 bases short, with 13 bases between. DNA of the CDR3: TGTGCCAGCAGTTACTCGGGGGGAAAGGGTTACGAGCAGTACTTC. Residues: CASSYSGGKGYEQYF.

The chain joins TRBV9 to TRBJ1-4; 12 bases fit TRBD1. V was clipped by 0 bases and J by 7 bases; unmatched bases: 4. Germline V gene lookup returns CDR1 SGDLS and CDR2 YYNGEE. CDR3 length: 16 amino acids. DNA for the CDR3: TGTGCCAGCAGCGTAGGTTCGGGACAGGGGGCTGAAAAACTGTTTTTT. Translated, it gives CASSVGSGQGAEKLFF.

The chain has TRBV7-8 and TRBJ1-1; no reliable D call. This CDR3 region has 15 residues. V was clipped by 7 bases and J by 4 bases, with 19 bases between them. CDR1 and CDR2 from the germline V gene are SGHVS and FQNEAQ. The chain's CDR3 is CASNPSRRVGTEAFF. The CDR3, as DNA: TGTGCCAGCAACCCTTCGAGGCGGGTGGGCACTGAAGCTTTCTTT.

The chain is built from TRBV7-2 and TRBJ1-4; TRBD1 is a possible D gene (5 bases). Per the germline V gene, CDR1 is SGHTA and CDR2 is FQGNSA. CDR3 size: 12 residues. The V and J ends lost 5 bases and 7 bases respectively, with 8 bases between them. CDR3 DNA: TGTGCCAGCAGCCGGGGGAGTGAAAAACTGTTTTTT. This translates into CASSRGSEKLFF.

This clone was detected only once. In nucleotides, the CDR3 is TGTGCCAGCAGTGAGGGTCAGGGACTAGGAGGCTACACCTTC. Its protein product is CASSEGQGLGGYTF. This chain connects TRBV6-1 to TRBJ1-2; D is possibly TRBD1 (5 bases). Germline V gene lookup returns CDR1 MNHNS and CDR2 SASEGT. Trimming pared 3 bases from V and 8 bases from J, leaving 16 bases between. CDR3 length equals 14 residues.

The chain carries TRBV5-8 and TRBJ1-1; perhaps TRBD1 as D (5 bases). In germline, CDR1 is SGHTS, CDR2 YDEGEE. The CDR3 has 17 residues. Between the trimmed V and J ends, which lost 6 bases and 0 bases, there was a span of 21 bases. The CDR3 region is CASTRWDAGPLNTEAFF. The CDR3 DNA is TGTGCCAGCACCCGATGGGATGCAGGGCCCCTGAACACTGAAGCTTTCTTT.

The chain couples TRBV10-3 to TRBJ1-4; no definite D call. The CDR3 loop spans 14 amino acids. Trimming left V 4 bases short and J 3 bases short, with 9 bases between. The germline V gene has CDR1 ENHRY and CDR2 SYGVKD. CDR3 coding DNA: TGTGCCATCAGTGGGGAGGCGGCTAATGAAAAACTGTTTTTT. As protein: CAISGEAANEKLFF.